The source of this T cell receptor beta chain is a study of CD8+ T cells in alopecia areata. This clone has more than one count but fewer than ten. What it binds is unknown. Study-wide results and caveats: During tofacitinib treatment, many expanded lesional clones remained in scalp and blood. For patients receiving tofacitinib, scalp clonality and expanded CD8+ clones among the top 100 significantly decreased. Shared TCR sequences were less clear between patients than in mice, possibly partly from HLA diversity.

The CDR3 runs to 14 residues. The germline CDR1 and CDR2 sequences are LGHNA and YNFKEQ. Trimming took off 0 bases at V and 4 bases at J, with 9 bases between the two ends. Extraction of RNA preceded its reverse transcription into cDNA, which served as the sequencing template. Profiling relied on immunoSEQ multiplex PCR, and the TCRdb table lists in-frame clones only, not all of them. The sample carries around 170,000 clones, about 51% recorded once. Described treatment: oral pan-JAK inhibitor, 5-10 mg twice daily. Punch biopsies of lesional scalp, plus peripheral blood, were taken from alopecia areata patients.

This TCR derives from a human donor with alopecia areata. The chain recombines TRBV4-2 with TRBJ1-1; weak D call: TRBD1 (5 bases). The source material was CD8+ T cells sorted from blood, sampled at roughly week 53, from a patient treated with tofacitinib. Here the CDR3 DNA reads TGTGCCAGCAGCCAAGAGGCAGGGTCCACTGAAGCTTTCTTT. Its protein product is CASSQEAGSTEAFF.